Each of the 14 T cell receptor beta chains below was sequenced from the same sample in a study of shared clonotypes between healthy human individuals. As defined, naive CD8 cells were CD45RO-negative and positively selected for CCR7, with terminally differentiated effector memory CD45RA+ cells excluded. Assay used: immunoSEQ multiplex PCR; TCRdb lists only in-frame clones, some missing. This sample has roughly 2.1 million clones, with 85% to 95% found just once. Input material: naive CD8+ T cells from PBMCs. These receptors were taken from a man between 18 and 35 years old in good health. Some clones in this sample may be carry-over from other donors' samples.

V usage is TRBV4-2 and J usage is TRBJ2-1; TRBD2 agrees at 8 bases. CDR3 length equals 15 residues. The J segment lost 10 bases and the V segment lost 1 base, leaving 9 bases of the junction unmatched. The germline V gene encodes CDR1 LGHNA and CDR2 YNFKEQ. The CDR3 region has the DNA TGTGCCAGCAGCCAAGCAGCGGGAGTTGCGGAGGAGCAGTTCTTC. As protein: CASSQAAGVAEEQFF.

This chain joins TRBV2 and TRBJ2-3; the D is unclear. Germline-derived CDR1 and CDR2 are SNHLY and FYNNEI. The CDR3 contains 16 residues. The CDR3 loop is CACPTSKQVVRNTQYF. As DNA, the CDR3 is TGTGCTTGCCCCACCAGCAAGCAGGTTGTTAGAAATACGCAGTATTTT.

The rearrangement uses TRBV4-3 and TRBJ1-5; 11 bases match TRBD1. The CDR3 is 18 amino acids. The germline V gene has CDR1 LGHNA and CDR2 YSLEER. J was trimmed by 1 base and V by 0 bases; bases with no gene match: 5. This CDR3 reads CASSQDWTGGWSNQPQHF. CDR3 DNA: TGCGCCAGCAGCCAAGATTGGACAGGGGGCTGGAGCAATCAGCCCCAGCATTTT.

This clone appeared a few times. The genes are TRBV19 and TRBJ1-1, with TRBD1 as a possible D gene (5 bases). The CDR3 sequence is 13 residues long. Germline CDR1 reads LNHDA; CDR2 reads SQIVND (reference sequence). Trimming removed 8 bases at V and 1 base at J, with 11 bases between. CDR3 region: CASAGHGNTEAFF. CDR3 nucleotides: TGTGCCAGTGCCGGACACGGGAACACTGAAGCTTTCTTT.

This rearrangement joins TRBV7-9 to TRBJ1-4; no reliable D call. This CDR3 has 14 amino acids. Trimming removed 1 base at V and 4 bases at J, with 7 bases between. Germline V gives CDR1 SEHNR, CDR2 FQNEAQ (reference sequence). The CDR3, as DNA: TGTGCCAGCAGCTTAGTAGGGATTAATGAAAAACTGTTTTTT. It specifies CASSLVGINEKLFF. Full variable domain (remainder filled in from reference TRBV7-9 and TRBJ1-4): DTGVSQNPRHKITKRGQNVTFRCDPISEHNRLYWYRQTLGQGPEFLTYFQNEAQLEKSRLLSDRFSAERPKGSFSTLEIQRTEQGDSAMYLCASSLVGINEKLFFGSGTQLSVL.

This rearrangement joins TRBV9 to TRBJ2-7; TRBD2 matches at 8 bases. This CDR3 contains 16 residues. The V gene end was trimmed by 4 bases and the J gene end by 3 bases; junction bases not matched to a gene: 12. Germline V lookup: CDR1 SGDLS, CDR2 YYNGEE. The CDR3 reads CASSPRPGGLVYEQYF. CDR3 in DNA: TGTGCCAGCAGCCCCCGCCCGGGGGGGTTGGTCTACGAGCAGTACTTC.

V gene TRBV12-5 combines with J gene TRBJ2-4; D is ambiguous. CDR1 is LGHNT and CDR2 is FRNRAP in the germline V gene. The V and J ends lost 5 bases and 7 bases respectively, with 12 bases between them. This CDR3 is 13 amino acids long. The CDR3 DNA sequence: TGTGCTAGTGGTCCAGGACGTAGGAACATTCAGTACTTC. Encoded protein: CASGPGRRNIQYF.

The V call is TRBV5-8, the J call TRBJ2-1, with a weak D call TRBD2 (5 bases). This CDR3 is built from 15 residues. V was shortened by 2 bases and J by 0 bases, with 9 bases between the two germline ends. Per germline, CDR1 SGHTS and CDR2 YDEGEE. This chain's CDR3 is CASSFTGSSYNEQFF. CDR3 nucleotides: TGTGCCAGCAGCTTCACGGGAAGCTCCTACAATGAGCAGTTCTTC.

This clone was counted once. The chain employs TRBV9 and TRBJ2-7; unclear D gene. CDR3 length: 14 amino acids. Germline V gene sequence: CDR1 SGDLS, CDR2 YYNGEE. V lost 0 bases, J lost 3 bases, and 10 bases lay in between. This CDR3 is CASSVDPRSYEQYF. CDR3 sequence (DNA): TGTGCCAGCAGCGTAGATCCTAGAAGCTACGAGCAGTACTTC.

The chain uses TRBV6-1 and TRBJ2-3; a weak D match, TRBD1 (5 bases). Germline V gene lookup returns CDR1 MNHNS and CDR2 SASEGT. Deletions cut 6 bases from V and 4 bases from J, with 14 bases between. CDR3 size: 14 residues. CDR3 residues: CASSSGYLSDTQYF. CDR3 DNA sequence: TGTGCCAGCAGCTCAGGGTATCTCTCAGATACGCAGTATTTT.

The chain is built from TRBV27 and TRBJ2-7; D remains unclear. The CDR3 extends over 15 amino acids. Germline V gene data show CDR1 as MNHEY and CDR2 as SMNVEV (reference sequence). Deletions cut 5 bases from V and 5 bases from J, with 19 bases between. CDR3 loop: CASSPSPRPRDEQYF. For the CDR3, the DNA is TGTGCCAGCAGTCCCTCCCCCAGGCCTCGGGACGAGCAGTACTTC.

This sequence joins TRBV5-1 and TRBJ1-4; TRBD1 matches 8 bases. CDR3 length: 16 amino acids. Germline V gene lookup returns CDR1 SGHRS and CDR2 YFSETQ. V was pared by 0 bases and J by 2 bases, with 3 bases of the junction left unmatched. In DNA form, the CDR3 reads TGCGCCAGCAGCTTGGACAGGGGGTTTACTAATGAAAAACTGTTTTTT. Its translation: CASSLDRGFTNEKLFF.

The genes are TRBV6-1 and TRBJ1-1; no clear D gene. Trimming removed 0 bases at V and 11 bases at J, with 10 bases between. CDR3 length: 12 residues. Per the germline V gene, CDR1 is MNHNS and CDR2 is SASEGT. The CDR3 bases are TGTGCCAGCAGTGAAGCAAGGGTGTGCGCTTTCTTT. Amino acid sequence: CASSEARVCAFF.

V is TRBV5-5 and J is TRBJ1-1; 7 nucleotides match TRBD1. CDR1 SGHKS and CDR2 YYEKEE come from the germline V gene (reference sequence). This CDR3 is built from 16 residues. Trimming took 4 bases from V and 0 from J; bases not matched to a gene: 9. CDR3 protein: CASSHRRGQLNTEAFF. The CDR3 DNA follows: TGTGCCAGCAGCCACCGGAGGGGACAGCTGAACACTGAAGCTTTCTTT.